This TCR beta chain was identified during a study of blood T cell repertoires in COVID-19. Only in-frame clones appear in the TCRdb table, and some are missing; sequencing was by immunoSEQ multiplex PCR. Counted here are over 120,000 clones, approximately 87% occurring once; the ten biggest clones make up roughly 8%. CDR3 length: 15 residues. With 5 bases removed from V and 6 bases from J, the gap between germline ends came to 20 bases. CDR1 and CDR2 from the germline V gene are SGHTA and FQGTGA. The rearrangement uses TRBV7-3 and TRBJ2-7, with D maybe TRBD1 (6 bases). Sequencing was carried out using peripheral blood. The origin of this receptor is a woman aged 45-60 years with active or convalescent COVID-19. The CDR3, as DNA: TGTGCCAGCAGCGACGGGACATCGCCTGTAAGCGAGCAGTACTTC. This translates into CASSDGTSPVSEQYF.